This TCR beta chain comes out of a study of shared clonotypes between healthy human individuals. Naive CD8 cells were CD45RO-negative, positively selected for CCR7, excluding terminally differentiated effector memory CD45RA+ cells. Profiled with immunoSEQ multiplex PCR; TCRdb holds only in-frame clones, not every one. The table includes about 2.1 million clones, about 92% detected once. This CDR3 contains 16 residues. The J segment lost 7 bases and the V segment lost 0 bases, leaving 12 bases of the junction unmatched. CDR1 and CDR2 from the germline V gene are LGHNA and YSLEER. The sequence was collected from a man aged 18 to 30 in good health. Some clones in this sample may be carry-over from other donors' samples. V is TRBV4-3 and J is TRBJ2-7; 7 bases are a match to TRBD1. Sequenced input: naive CD8+ T cells from PBMCs. In nucleotides, the CDR3 is TGCGCCAGCAGCCAAGAGTGGGACAGCACCTGGGGGGAGCAGTACTTC. The encoded protein is CASSQEWDSTWGEQYF.